A single sample gave rise to the 15 T cell receptor beta chains below, sequenced in a study of PD-L1 blockade in urothelial cancer. Assay used: immunoSEQ multiplex PCR; TCRdb lists only in-frame clones, some missing. The repertoire consists of tens of thousands of clones, with 84% occurring once and the leading ten covering around 30%. Here the sequenced sample was PBMCs, taken around atezolizumab (anti-PD-L1) treatment. These receptors all stem from a man aged 60 to 69 with urothelial cancer.

The gene calls are TRBV5-6 and TRBJ2-7; 7 bases match TRBD2. Germline assignment: CDR1 SGHDT and CDR2 YYEEEE. J lost 5 bases, V lost 6 bases, and 5 bases had no gene match. The CDR3 loop spans 12 amino acids. Here the CDR3 DNA reads TGTGCCAGCACCCTGGGGGGGAACGAGCAGTACTTC. This translates into CASTLGGNEQYF. Together with reference TRBV5-6 and TRBJ2-7, the CDR3 gives the full variable domain: DAGVTQSPTHLIKTRGQQVTLRCSPKSGHDTVSWYQQALGQGPQFIFQYYEEEERQRGNFPDRFSGHQFPNYSSELNVNALLLGDSALYLCASTLGGNEQYFGPGTRLTVT.

This chain links TRBV7-2 with TRBJ2-1; maybe TRBD1 (5 bases). CDR1 and CDR2 (germline): SGHTA, FQGNSA. This CDR3 is 15 amino acids long. V gave up 5 bases and J gave up 4 bases, with 15 bases separating them. In nucleotides, the CDR3 is TGTGCCAGCAGCCCCCGAACGAAGGGGTACAATGAGCAGTTCTTC. Encoded protein: CASSPRTKGYNEQFF.

The chain links TRBV27 to TRBJ1-4, with D perhaps matching TRBD1 (6 bases). The germline gives CDR1 MNHEY, CDR2 SMNVEV (reference sequence). The V end was cut by 3 bases, the J end by 3 bases, with 14 bases between. The CDR3 consists of 16 residues. The CDR3 region has the DNA TGTGCCAGCAGTTTCGACAGGTCCTGGGCTAATGAAAAACTGTTTTTT. This sequence encodes CASSFDRSWANEKLFF.

The chain carries TRBV7-6 and TRBJ2-1; 13 nucleotides line up with TRBD2. V lost 4 bases to trimming and J lost 7 bases; unmatched junction nucleotides: 4. The length of the CDR3 is 15 residues. Germline V gene sequence: CDR1 SGHVS, CDR2 FNYEAQ. CDR3 sequence reads: CASSSGLAGVNEQFF. The CDR3 DNA is TGTGCCAGCAGCTCCGGACTAGCGGGAGTTAATGAGCAGTTCTTC.

The chain uses TRBV10-2 and TRBJ1-2; no definite D call. This CDR3 is 13 amino acids long. V was pared by 0 bases and J by 6 bases, with 8 bases between. The germline gives CDR1 WSHSY, CDR2 SAAADI. The DNA for the CDR3 is TGCGCCAGCAGTGAGTCGTATGGAGATGGCTACACCTTC. It specifies CASSESYGDGYTF.

This clone was detected a few times. The chain combines TRBV6-6 with TRBJ2-5; D uncertain. Deletions cut 5 bases from V and 5 bases from J, with 9 bases between. The V gene's germline CDR1 is MNHNY and CDR2 SVGAGI (reference sequence). There are 12 residues in the CDR3. The CDR3 DNA reads TGTGCCAGCAGTCCCGAGAAGGAGACCCAGTACTTC. This sequence encodes CASSPEKETQYF.

This chain joins TRBV12-1 and TRBJ1-6; the tabulated D call, TRBD1, remains unverified against the DNA. TRBV12-1 is noted as a pseudogene. The CDR3 spans 16 residues. The CDR3 DNA is TGTGCCAGCAGCTTTGATCCCCAGGTTGGTCATTCACCCCTCCACTTT. Amino acid sequence: CASSFDPQVGHSPLHF.

The CDR3 loop is CASSTSQTKETSGRYNEQFF. The DNA for the CDR3 is TGTGCCAGTAGTACATCGCAAACGAAGGAGACTAGCGGGAGGTACAATGAGCAGTTCTTC. V and J are TRBV19 and TRBJ2-1, with TRBD2 matching over 13 bases. The V and J ends lost 4 bases and 4 bases, in that order; junction bases with no gene match: 16. CDR3 size: 20 residues. The V gene's germline CDR1 is LNHDA and CDR2 SQIVND (reference sequence).

The V gene is TRBV5-5, the J gene TRBJ2-3; D possibly corresponds to TRBD1 (5 bases). CDR3 length: 16 amino acids. The V end lost 0 bases, the J end lost 7 bases, and 18 bases lay between the germline ends. CDR1 and CDR2 (germline): SGHKS, YYEKEE (reference sequence). The CDR3 DNA follows: TGTGCCAGCAGCTTGGCTCTCGGGCAGGGTGGGAATACGCAGTATTTT. Encoded protein: CASSLALGQGGNTQYF.

The chain has TRBV19 and TRBJ2-2; 8 bases line up with TRBD1. Germline V gene lookup returns CDR1 LNHDA and CDR2 SQIVND (reference sequence). The CDR3 has 14 amino acids. V dropped 8 bases and J dropped 3; count of bases not matched to a gene: 5. The chain's CDR3 is CASGGQGYTGELFF. The CDR3, as DNA: TGTGCCAGTGGAGGACAGGGTTACACCGGGGAGCTGTTTTTT.

The chain links TRBV7-2 to TRBJ2-1; 15 nucleotides match TRBD2. V dropped 5 bases and J dropped 0; count of bases not matched to a gene: 8. CDR3 length: 19 amino acids. Germline CDR1 and CDR2: SGHTA and FQGNSA. CDR3: CASSGKGLAGGSSYNEQFF. CDR3 DNA: TGTGCCAGCAGCGGTAAGGGACTAGCGGGAGGCAGCTCCTACAATGAGCAGTTCTTC.

The rearrangement links TRBV6-1 to TRBJ1-2; 10 nucleotides agree with TRBD1. This CDR3 region has 13 residues. Germline CDR1 and CDR2: MNHNS and SASEGT. Trimming took 4 bases from V and 5 from J; bases not matched to a gene: 1. As DNA, the CDR3 is TGTGCCAGCAGTGGGACAGGGGGATATGGCTACACCTTC. Translation: CASSGTGGYGYTF.

The CDR3 spells CASSISGSSYNSPLHF. The CDR3 DNA reads as TGTGCCAGTAGTATATCTGGTAGCTCCTATAATTCACCCCTCCACTTT. The chain uses TRBV19 and TRBJ1-6; D unclear. V lost 2 bases, J lost 0 bases, and 8 bases lay in between. Germline loops: CDR1 LNHDA, CDR2 SQIVND (reference sequence). The CDR3 covers 16 residues. Using reference TRBV19 and TRBJ1-6 for the parts outside the CDR3, the full variable domain is DGGITQSPKYLFRKEGQNVTLSCEQNLNHDAMYWYRQDPGQGLRLIYYSQIVNDFQKGDIAEGYSVSREKKESFPLTVTSAQKNPTAFYLCASSISGSSYNSPLHFGNGTRLTVT.

This clone appeared a few times. The chain employs TRBV19 and TRBJ2-7; 7 bases agree with TRBD1. Looked up from germline, CDR1 is LNHDA and CDR2 is SQIVND (reference sequence). Unmatched junction bases numbered 8, after V lost 10 bases and J lost 5 bases. The CDR3 consists of 12 residues. The CDR3: CATRQGWNEQYF. The DNA for the CDR3 is TGTGCCACCCGACAGGGTTGGAACGAGCAGTACTTC.

The chain uses TRBV13 and TRBJ1-1; 8 nucleotides line up with TRBD1. The V gene end was trimmed by 6 bases and the J gene end by 6 bases; junction bases not matched to a gene: 12. The germline CDR1 and CDR2 sequences are PRHDT and FYEKMQ (reference sequence). The length of the CDR3 is 15 residues. The CDR3 DNA follows: TGTGCCAGCAGGAGAGATCCCGGGACAGGCGCTGAAGCTTTCTTT. This gives the protein CASRRDPGTGAEAFF. Looking up the rest from reference TRBV13 and TRBJ1-1 gives the full variable domain: AAGVIQSPRHLIKEKRETATLKCYPIPRHDTVYWYQQGPGQDPQFLISFYEKMQSDKGSIPDRFSAQQFSDYHSELNMSSLELGDSALYFCASRRDPGTGAEAFFGQGTRLTVV.